The source of this T cell receptor (beta chain) is a study of CD8+ T cells in alopecia areata (dated by TCRdb to between 2017 and 2018). The study in broad terms: Skin from C3H/HeJ donors with spontaneous alopecia (roughly 6-12 months old) was grafted onto female C3H/HeJ recipients that were about 6-10 weeks old. To study T cell clonal expansion in alopecia areata, the researchers applied high-throughput TCRbeta sequencing to both the C3H/HeJ mouse model and human patients. On the human side, TCRbeta sequencing was run on scalp tissue and on sorted CD4+ and CD8+ peripheral blood T cells from healthy controls and from alopecia areata patients with either patchy or totalis/universalis disease. Scalp clonality was compared among normal scalp (n=4), patchy alopecia areata scalp (n=8), and alopecia totalis/universalis scalp (n=8). RNA was obtained with the PAXgene miRNA kit for fixed scalp, the miRNeasy kit for PBMCs, and the RNeasy kit for mouse skin. Amplification of TCRbeta CDR3 regions was done by immunoSEQ multiplex PCR using 35 Vbeta forward primers and 13 Jbeta reverse primers.

On the study overall, not on this receptor specifically: Unlike mouse skin, which is dominated by gammadelta T cells, normal human skin has resident alphabeta T cells that are also sequenced, and this complicates analysis of the scalp TCR repertoire. Compared with normal scalp, lesional scalp, particularly in alopecia totalis/universalis, had higher clonality and more expanded CD8+ clones, which suggests antigenic drive. TCR sequences shared between patients were less clear than in mice, possibly partly because of HLA diversity in the patient population.

Libraries were prepared through the immunoSEQ multiplex PCR assay. RNA was extracted from all samples and reverse transcribed into cDNA as template for TCR sequencing. SuperScript III was used to make first-strand cDNA, primed with a 2:1 mix of oligo-dT and random hexamers. Amplification bias was assessed with a synthetic immune receptor repertoire, and residual bias was removed computationally. Sequencing of the libraries was done on Illumina HiSeq using 60 bp reads that spanned the CDR3 and were read from J toward V. The original methods were these. Raw reads were preprocessed for error removal, and CDR3 was defined according to IMGT conventions as running from the conserved cysteine to phenylalanine. Clonality was computed as 1 minus the Shannon entropy, with the entropy normalized by log2 of the number of productive unique TCRs. Whether each scalp clone was CD4 or CD8 was inferred by checking scalp TCRbeta sequences against the CD4 and CD8 repertoires from sorted blood. The clones in this table, taken by TCRdb from immuneACCESS, are in-frame only. Not every clone is retained; where verified, under half of the shortfall comes from an unresolved V gene, and the cause of the rest is unknown. V and J calls and clone size come straight from that table; D and trimming were deduced from the DNA. The table puts over 250,000 clones in this sample, none counted just once. The ten largest clones add up to more than 1% of the sample.

CDR1 NSQYPW and CDR2 LRSPGD were looked up in the germline V gene (reference sequence). The CDR3 covers 16 residues, taking in both the cysteine and the phenylalanine. Only the CDR3 bases that were read are kept: 36 of them, in frame from base 1. Ends trimmed: V by 3 bases, J by 0 bases; bases unmatched to a gene: 3. This clone was detected a few times. What antigen it recognizes has not been identified. Gene names and germline sequences here are all drawn from mouse data. The CDR3 is cut off 4 residues early in the read; its end comes from the germline J gene. Other DNA sequences of this sample code for an identical CDR3. Pooled mouse cutaneous lymph node cells were stained for CD4, CD8alpha, NKG2D, NKG2ACE and other markers, then sorted on a BD Influx.

This sequence uses TRBV1 and TRBJ2-3; TRBD1 lines up with 10 middle nucleotides. The sequenced material came from CD4+ T cells sorted from a lymph node. The receptor comes from a C3H/HeJ mouse with alopecia areata. With respect to MHC, this strain carries the haplotype H2-k. The CDR3 region has the sequence CTCSAGTGVSAETLYF. The sequenced CDR3 bases are TGCACCTGCAGTGCGGGGACAGGGGTTAGTGCAGAA.